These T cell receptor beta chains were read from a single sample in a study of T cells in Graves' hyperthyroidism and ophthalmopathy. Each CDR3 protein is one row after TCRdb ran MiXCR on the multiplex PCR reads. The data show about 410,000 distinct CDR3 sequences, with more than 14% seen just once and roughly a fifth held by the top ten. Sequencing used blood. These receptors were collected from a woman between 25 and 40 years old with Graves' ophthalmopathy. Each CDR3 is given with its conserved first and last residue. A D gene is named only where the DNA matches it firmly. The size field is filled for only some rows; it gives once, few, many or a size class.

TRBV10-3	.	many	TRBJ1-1	TGTGCCATCAGTGAGTGGGGACAAATGAACACTGAAGCTTTCTTT	CAISEWGQMNTEAFF
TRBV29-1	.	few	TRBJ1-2	TGCAGCGTTGGGTTTCGGGATCCCGGCTACACCTTC	CSVGFRDPGYTF
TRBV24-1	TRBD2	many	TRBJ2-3	TGTGCCACCAGTGATGTCAGCGGGAGTAGCACAGATACGCAGTATTTT	CATSDVSGSSTDTQYF
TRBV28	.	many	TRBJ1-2	TGTGCCAGCCGGCCTCATGGGGGGGGCTACACCTTC	CASRPHGGGYTF
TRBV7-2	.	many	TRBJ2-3	TGTGCCAGCAGCTTAGATCCCCCCCCCACCACAGATACGCAGTATTTT	CASSLDPPPTTDTQYF
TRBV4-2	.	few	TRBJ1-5	TGTGCCAGCAGCCAAGTTTCTCAGCCCCAGCATTTT	CASSQVSQPQHF
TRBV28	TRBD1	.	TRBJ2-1	TGTGCCAGCAGCACCGGGACAGGGGGGGGTGAGCAGTTCTTC	CASSTGTGGGEQFF
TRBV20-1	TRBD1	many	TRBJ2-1	TGCAGTGCTAACCAAGACAGGGGGACCTACAATGAGCAGTTCTTC	CSANQDRGTYNEQFF
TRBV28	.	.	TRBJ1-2	TGTGCCAGCAGTTCCCCCCTGACTAGCGGGGGAGAGCTTCACGATGGCTACACCTTC	CASSSPLTSGGELHDGYTF
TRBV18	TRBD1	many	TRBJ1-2	TGTGCCAGCTCGGGGACAGAGAATCATGGCTACACCTTC	CASSGTENHGYTF
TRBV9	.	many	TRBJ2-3	TGTGCCAGCAGCGACCGGGGGTTTTCGGGAGATACGCAGTATTTT	CASSDRGFSGDTQYF
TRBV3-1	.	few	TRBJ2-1	TGTGCCAGCAGCCAAGCGGCAGAGCCTCCCTACAATGAGCAGTTCTTC	CASSQAAEPPYNEQFF
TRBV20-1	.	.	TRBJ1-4	TGCAGTGCTAGCGGTTCGTTTGGTGCTGAAAAACTGTTTTTT	CSASGSFGAEKLFF
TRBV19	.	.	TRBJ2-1	TGTGCCAGTAGTGGTCGGGGCGAGCAGTTCTTC	CASSGRGEQFF